Reported below is one T cell receptor beta chain. This clone was counted a few times. The antigen it binds to is not known. The input lacks base qualities; no much larger clone sits a single base away. This sample stems from a study of blood T cell repertoires in COVID-19 (dated by TCRdb to about 2020). At the level of the whole study: The collaborator samples originated in the United States, Italy and Spain and spanned the acute and convalescent phases of COVID-19. The material from the prospective study consisted of cDNA or gDNA derived from T cells, B-cell-depleted T cells, or PBMCs. The dataset comprised deeply sampled blood TCRbeta repertoires from subjects exposed to, actively infected with, or recovered from COVID-19. The repertoires were made available in a free public database intended to serve as a resource for research on the immune response to SARS-CoV-2. The samples were drawn from the first 160 participants of the ongoing ImmuneRACE study and from 950 to 1,500 subjects provided by 6 global collaborators. A de-identified subject ID, COVID-19 status, age in years and sex were almost always included in the sample metadata. Where HLA class I and class II types were available, the types were taken from metadata supplied by the sample provider, not from assay-based typing.

A second Seattle source provided samples from volunteer blood donors who had recovered from COVID-19. The collaborating institutions used their own protocols to collect whole blood in K2EDTA tubes. For TCRbeta analysis, collaborators shipped samples in one of three forms: frozen whole blood, isolated PBMCs, or DNA extracted from either of those sample types. The study at large found these results: How much clinical and demographic metadata was included differed by source and by participant, and the metadata was provided uncurated.

TCRbeta CDR3 regions were amplified from genomic DNA using the immunoSEQ Assay, a bias-controlled multiplex PCR. Per the authors' processing: The number of nucleated cells in each sample was estimated from the amplification of reference gene primers within the assay. Sequence reads were collapsed and filtered to measure the absolute abundance of every unique TCRbeta CDR3 rearrangement. Productive Simpson clonality was computed per sample as the square root of Simpson's diversity index over productive rearrangements. In its TCRdb copy, this immuneACCESS table keeps in-frame sequences only and misses some clones. Where compared with another copy, unresolved V genes explain less than half of these, and the others have no known cause. V, J and clone size reflect that table, while D and trimming were determined from the DNA. The sample table shows 160,000 or so clones, and roughly four fifths are seen once. Clones ranked in the top ten supply under 15% of the sample.

CDR3 length: 12 amino acids, cysteine to phenylalanine. The DNA shown is the 36-base CDR3, in frame from base 1. Looking up the germline V gene yields CDR1 SGHDT and CDR2 YYEEEE. The junction shows trimming of 2 bases on V and 6 bases on J, plus 6 bases between the germline ends. The sample taken for sequencing was peripheral blood. This receptor was obtained from a man between 65 and 85 years old who had recovered from COVID-19. The sequence is built from TRBV5-6 and TRBJ2-1, with the D gene uncertain. The bases are TGTGCCAGCAGCTTTCCGGGCAATGAGCAGTTCTTC. Translated, it reads CASSFPGNEQFF.